The 18 T cell receptor beta chains presented below share a single source sample, sequenced in a study of long-term antiretroviral therapy in people with HIV. immunoSEQ v3.0 was run at survey level. The repertoire was sequenced with immunoSEQ multiplex PCR; TCRdb's copy has only in-frame clones and lacks some. Here the sample spans fewer than 30,000 clones, roughly 80% being singletons. The source material was unsorted PBMCs, sampled 0.7 years before starting antiretroviral therapy. The receptors here all came from a man aged 25 to 45 with HIV.

The chain is built from TRBV5-6 and TRBJ2-7; perhaps TRBD1 as D (5 bases). The CDR3 sequence is 14 residues long. Germline CDR1 is SGHDT and CDR2 is YYEEEE. With 1 base removed from V and 2 bases from J, the gap between germline ends came to 10 bases. The CDR3 protein is CASSLYQGTYEQYF. Written as DNA, the CDR3 is TGTGCCAGCAGCTTGTATCAGGGAACCTACGAGCAGTACTTC.

This rearrangement joins TRBV7-8 to TRBJ1-1, with a weak D call TRBD1 (6 bases). The CDR3 runs 12 residues. The germline V gene has CDR1 SGHVS and CDR2 FQNEAQ. Trimming stripped 2 bases from V and 7 bases from J, with 8 bases between. CDR3 amino acids: CASSLPTGEAFF. The CDR3, as DNA: TGTGCCAGCAGCTTACCGACAGGTGAAGCTTTCTTT.

This chain uses TRBV6-1 with TRBJ2-1; 15 bases map to TRBD2. The CDR3 runs to 15 residues. Germline trimming cut 5 bases from V and 12 bases from J; bases unmatched to any gene: 8. The germline CDR1 and CDR2 sequences are MNHNS and SASEGT. CDR3 DNA sequence: TGTGCCAGCAGTATTGGACTAGCGGGAGGGCCGGCGCAGTTCTTC. This gives the protein CASSIGLAGGPAQFF.

This chain joins TRBV10-3 and TRBJ2-1, with 8 bases identical to TRBD2. The CDR3 covers 15 residues. The J segment lost 0 bases and the V segment lost 9 bases, leaving 7 bases of the junction unmatched. The germline V gene encodes CDR1 ENHRY and CDR2 SYGVKD. The CDR3 here is CAMRPGGGSYNEQFF. The CDR3 region has the DNA TGTGCCATGCGCCCGGGAGGGGGCTCCTACAATGAGCAGTTCTTC.

The chain links TRBV4-3 to TRBJ2-3, with TRBD2 matching 7 bases. V lost 0 bases and J lost 5; bases outside the gene matches: 5. The CDR3 length is 15 residues. Germline V gives CDR1 LGHNA, CDR2 YSLEER. The CDR3 coding sequence is TGCGCCAGCAGCCAAGATAGAGGGGAGGGAGATACGCAGTATTTT. This encodes CASSQDRGEGDTQYF.

This chain joins TRBV5-6 and TRBJ1-2; D ambiguous. Trimming left V 4 bases short and J 8 bases short, with 12 bases between. The CDR3 is 12 residues long. Looked up from germline, CDR1 is SGHDT and CDR2 is YYEEEE. The CDR3 region is CASSAGPEGYTF. For the CDR3, the DNA is TGTGCCAGCAGCGCCGGACCCGAGGGCTACACCTTC.

This chain links TRBV5-6 with TRBJ2-7; TRBD2 matches at 11 bases. Germline V CDR1 and CDR2: SGHDT, YYEEEE. CDR3 length: 16 residues. The ends lost 4 bases at V and 3 bases at J; junction bases unmatched: 9. CDR3 DNA: TGTGCCAGCAGCCGTTACACCGGGACTAGCGGCTACGAGCAGTACTTC. Protein product: CASSRYTGTSGYEQYF. The full variable domain, with the rest looked up from reference TRBV5-6 and TRBJ2-7, is DAGVTQSPTHLIKTRGQQVTLRCSPKSGHDTVSWYQQALGQGPQFIFQYYEEEERQRGNFPDRFSGHQFPNYSSELNVNALLLGDSALYLCASSRYTGTSGYEQYFGPGTRLTVT.

The chain carries TRBV2 and TRBJ1-4; D remains unclear. Germline V gives CDR1 SNHLY, CDR2 FYNNEI. The CDR3 spans 14 residues. V dropped 7 bases and J dropped 3 bases, with 12 bases sitting between them. CDR3 loop: CASKPNRPNEKLFF. The CDR3 nucleotides read TGTGCCAGCAAACCAAATCGCCCTAATGAAAAACTGTTTTTT.

The rearrangement uses TRBV19 and TRBJ2-4, with TRBD1 as a possible D gene (5 bases). The V gene's germline CDR1 is LNHDA and CDR2 SQIVND (reference sequence). The CDR3 covers 15 residues. Trimming left V 4 bases short and J 0 bases short, with 10 bases between. The CDR3, as DNA: TGTGCCAGTAGTACAGGGCCCTTAGCCAAAAACATTCAGTACTTC. It codes for CASSTGPLAKNIQYF.

The chain carries TRBV5-6 and TRBJ1-1, with D unclear. The CDR3 covers 13 residues. Trimming pared 5 bases from V and 5 bases from J, leaving 13 bases between. Germline V lookup: CDR1 SGHDT, CDR2 YYEEEE. The CDR3 DNA reads as TGTGCCAGCAGATCTCAAAGTCGGACTGAAGCTTTCTTT. This codes for CASRSQSRTEAFF.

The chain combines TRBV13 with TRBJ2-3, with D perhaps matching TRBD2 (5 bases). The CDR3 covers 16 residues. Germline CDR1 PRHDT, CDR2 FYEKMQ (reference sequence). V was shortened by 2 bases and J by 2 bases, with 14 bases between the two germline ends. CDR3 sequence reads: CASSLRSGEYTDTQYF. Here the CDR3 DNA reads TGTGCCAGCAGCTTAAGGAGCGGAGAATACACAGATACGCAGTATTTT.

The sample holds one count of this clone. The chain uses TRBV29-1 and TRBJ2-7; D may be TRBD2 (5 bases). Trimming took off 4 bases at V and 4 bases at J, with 14 bases between the two ends. The CDR3 length is 13 residues. Germline CDR1 reads SQVTM; CDR2 reads ANQGSEA. CDR3 in DNA: TGCAGCGTTGTAGGTCAGGAGGTTTACGAGCAGTACTTC. Translating it yields CSVVGQEVYEQYF.

The chain employs TRBV27 and TRBJ2-2, with 10 bases matching TRBD2. This CDR3 is built from 17 residues. Germline V CDR1 and CDR2: MNHEY, SMNVEV (reference sequence). V lost 5 bases and J lost 3; bases outside the gene matches: 9. CDR3 in amino acids: CASSNNPSGGYTGELFF. CDR3 nucleotides: TGTGCCAGCAGTAACAACCCTAGCGGGGGTTACACCGGGGAGCTGTTTTTT.

The rearrangement joins TRBV7-6 to TRBJ1-1; D not resolved. The germline CDR1 and CDR2 sequences are SGHVS and FNYEAQ. Trimming cost V 3 bases and J 4 bases, with 9 bases left between them. The CDR3 covers 13 residues. CDR3 sequence (DNA): TGTGCCAGCAGCTTGGGCGGGGTCACTGAAGCTTTCTTT. Translation gives CASSLGGVTEAFF.

J is TRBJ1-3 and V is TRBV7-6; no definite D call. Germline V gene sequence: CDR1 SGHVS, CDR2 FNYEAQ. This CDR3 contains 18 residues. The V and J ends lost 3 bases and 0 bases respectively, with 18 bases between them. The CDR3: CASSLKTDTQGSGNTIYF. DNA for the CDR3: TGTGCCAGCAGCTTGAAGACGGATACGCAAGGCTCTGGAAACACCATATATTTT. The whole variable domain, remainder taken from reference TRBV7-6 and TRBJ1-3, is GAGVSQSPRYKVTKRGQDVALRCDPISGHVSLYWYRQALGQGPEFLTYFNYEAQQDKSGLPNDRFSAERPEGSISTLTIQRTEQRDSAMYRCASSLKTDTQGSGNTIYFGEGSWLTVV.

The chain is built from TRBV18 and TRBJ1-1; 11 bases fit TRBD1. V trimming: 4 bases; J trimming: 5 bases; junction bases outside the gene matches: 0. This CDR3 has 13 residues. Germline loops: CDR1 KGHSH, CDR2 LQKENI. The CDR3 DNA reads as TGTGCCAGCTCACGGGACAGGGGGACTGAAGCTTTCTTT. Translation gives CASSRDRGTEAFF. The full variable domain, in which reference TRBV18 and TRBJ1-1 provide the parts outside the CDR3, is NAGVMQNPRHLVRRRGQEARLRCSPMKGHSHVYWYRQLPEEGLKFMVYLQKENIIDESGMPKERFSAEFPKEGPSILRIQQVVRGDSAAYFCASSRDRGTEAFFGQGTRLTVV.

This sequence joins TRBV6-1 and TRBJ2-1; D perhaps matches TRBD1 (5 bases). From germline, CDR1 is MNHNS and CDR2 SASEGT. This CDR3 region has 13 residues. Trimming took off 4 bases at V and 1 base at J, with 5 bases between the two ends. CDR3 sequence reads: CASSGTSYNEQFF. In nucleotides, the CDR3 is TGTGCCAGCAGTGGGACATCCTACAATGAGCAGTTCTTC.

The rearrangement joins TRBV6-1 to TRBJ2-5; D perhaps matches TRBD2 (7 bases). From germline, CDR1 is MNHNS and CDR2 SASEGT. V lost 1 base to trimming and J lost 7 bases, with 16 bases between them. CDR3 length: 15 residues. DNA for the CDR3: TGTGCCAGCAGTGAAGGCGGCGGGGGCGATGGGACCCAGTACTTC. It encodes CASSEGGGGDGTQYF.